This T cell receptor beta chain was captured by sequencing in a study of OX40 agonist ivuxolimab in advanced cancers. Overall study context: Among those enrolled, mean age was about 62 years (range about 23 to 90) and about 82% were male. It was permissible to have had prior anti-PD-1, anti-PD-L1 or anti-CTLA-4 therapy, and about 40% had some.

Generated by immunoSEQ multiplex PCR, the TCRdb table keeps only in-frame clones and is missing some. Of fewer than 70,000 clones in the sample, roughly 87% were seen once. Autoimmune disease history or systemic immunosuppression was exclusionary. The CDR3 totals 15 residues. Germline values: CDR1 SGHAT, CDR2 FQDESV (reference sequence). J lost 4 bases, V lost 6 bases, and 8 bases had no gene match. Sample: CD4+ or CD8+ T cells sorted from blood, taken in a trial of the OX40 agonist ivuxolimab. This chain uses TRBV11-1 with TRBJ2-2; 7 bases agree with TRBD2. The sequence was obtained from an adult with an advanced solid tumor such as melanoma, head and neck, liver or kidney cancer. The CDR3 DNA follows: TGTGCCAGCAGTAAGGCTAGCGGAGTCACCGGGGAGCTGTTTTTT. Its protein is CASSKASGVTGELFF.